Listed below are T cell receptor beta chains from one sample, sequenced in a study of blood T cells in healthy people across ages. TCRdb re-derived calls from the 5' RACE reads in MiXCR, one entry per CDR3 protein. The table records 650,000 to 1,000,000 distinct CDR3 sequences, 35% to 40% of them present only once. The sequenced sample consisted of blood. The receptor source for this set is a man aged 18-30 years in good health. Each CDR3 is given with its conserved first and last residue. A D gene is named only where the DNA matches it firmly. Rows give clone size only sometimes, using once, few, many, or a class for an expanded clone.

NA | TRBJ1-6 | NA | TRBV4-1 | CASSQEDSKGSPLHF | TGCGCCAGCAGCCAAGAAGACTCTAAGGGTTCACCCCTCCACTTT
NA | TRBJ1-3 | TRBD1 | TRBV12-3/TRBV12-4 | CASSPHTEGQGANTIYF | TGTGCCAGCAGTCCTCACACAGAGGGACAGGGGGCAAACACCATATATTTT
few | TRBJ1-4 | TRBD1 | TRBV10-3 | CAIRGTGKEKLFF | TGTGCCATCAGGGGGACAGGGAAAGAAAAACTGTTTTTT
many | TRBJ1-5 | TRBD1 | TRBV12-3/TRBV12-4 | CASSLRGQGANQPQHF | TGTGCCAGCAGTCTCCGGGGACAGGGGGCTAATCAGCCCCAGCATTTT
many | TRBJ2-7 | TRBD1 | TRBV10-3 | CATQTGQGAYEQYF | TGTGCCACTCAAACGGGACAGGGGGCCTACGAGCAGTACTTC
many | TRBJ2-5 | TRBD2 | TRBV6-5 | CASSPGLEETQYF | TGTGCCAGCAGCCCGGGACTAGAAGAGACCCAGTACTTC
NA | TRBJ2-1 | TRBD1 | TRBV5-5 | CASLIGQVYQETQFF | TGTGCCAGCCTAATCGGACAGGTGTACCAAGAGACCCAGTTCTTC
NA | TRBJ1-2 | NA | TRBV7-6 | CASSPDAGPYGYTF | TGTGCCAGCAGTCCAGACGCTGGCCCCTATGGCTACACCTTC
many | TRBJ2-5 | TRBD2 | TRBV6-5 | CASSPGTRGETQYF | TGTGCCAGCAGTCCGGGGACTAGAGGGGAGACCCAGTACTTC
NA | TRBJ2-5 | TRBD1 | TRBV6-6 | CASSQGQGISNEQYF | TGTGCCAGCAGCCAGGGACAGGGGATCAGCAATGAGCAGTACTTC
many | TRBJ2-7 | NA | TRBV4-1 | CASSQDFLSRDEQYF | TGCGCCAGCAGCCAAGATTTCCTCTCGAGGGACGAGCAGTACTTC
many | TRBJ2-1 | TRBD2 | TRBV7-2 | CASDSGYNEQFF | TGTGCCAGCGATAGCGGGTACAATGAGCAGTTCTTC
NA | TRBJ1-5 | NA | TRBV20-1 | CSARTRNQPQHF | TGCAGTGCTAGAACTAGGAATCAGCCCCAGCATTTT
NA | TRBJ1-5 | NA | TRBV6-2/TRBV6-3 | CASDPRDKGGNQPQHF | TGTGCCAGCGATCCCCGGGACAAAGGAGGCAATCAGCCCCAGCATTTT
many | TRBJ2-3 | NA | TRBV12-3/TRBV12-4 | CASSLGGPTDTQYF | TGTGCCAGCAGTTTAGGGGGCCCCACAGATACGCAGTATTTT
NA | TRBJ1-1 | NA | TRBV5-1 | CASSSDLDTGLQNTEAFF | TGCGCCAGCAGCTCGGATCTGGATACCGGGCTACAGAACACTGAAGCTTTCTTT
NA | TRBJ1-1 | NA | TRBV18 | CASSPSRVDTEAFF | TGTGCCAGCTCACCGAGCAGGGTGGACACTGAAGCTTTCTTT
NA | TRBJ2-1 | NA | TRBV5-1 | CASSLDGEETQFF | TGCGCCAGCAGCTTGGACGGGGAAGAGACCCAGTTCTTC
few | TRBJ2-3 | TRBD2 | TRBV5-1 | CASSLAGTSGEGDDTQYF | TGCGCCAGCAGCTTGGCCGGGACTAGCGGGGAGGGCGACGATACGCAGTATTTT
many | TRBJ2-5 | NA | TRBV5-1 | CASSSSREETQYF | TGCGCCAGCAGCAGCAGCAGGGAGGAGACCCAGTACTTC
NA | TRBJ1-3 | NA | TRBV4-2 | CASSQLGLAGNTIYF | TGTGCCAGCAGCCAATTGGGGTTGGCTGGAAACACCATATATTTT
few | TRBJ2-3 | TRBD2 | TRBV7-2 | CASSHGTSGITDTQYF | TGTGCCAGCAGCCACGGGACTAGCGGTATCACAGATACGCAGTATTTT
NA | TRBJ1-4 | TRBD1 | TRBV4-3 | CASSQGTGWSEKLFF | TGCGCCAGCAGCCAAGGGACAGGGTGGAGTGAAAAACTGTTTTTT
NA | TRBJ2-7 | NA | TRBV5-1 | CASSGDLRSAYF | TGCGCCAGCAGCGGGGACCTCCGGTCTGCGTACTTC
few | TRBJ2-3 | NA | TRBV3-1 | CASSQETGRETDTQYF | TGTGCCAGCAGCCAAGAGACCGGCAGGGAAACAGATACGCAGTATTTT
few | TRBJ2-3 | NA | TRBV7-9 | CASSPSGADTQYF | TGTGCCAGCAGTCCATCGGGTGCAGATACGCAGTATTTT
NA | TRBJ2-1 | NA | TRBV6-2/TRBV6-3 | CASTAGREQFF | TGTGCCAGCACCGCGGGGCGTGAGCAGTTCTTC
few | TRBJ1-4 | NA | TRBV19 | CASSEGNNEKLFF | TGTGCCAGTAGTGAAGGAAATAATGAAAAACTGTTTTTT
NA | TRBJ2-3 | NA | TRBV20-1 | CSARSRLGGTQYF | TGCAGTGCTAGATCCCGCCTAGGTGGTACGCAGTATTTT
NA | TRBJ1-4 | TRBD1 | TRBV30 | CAWSIARTGLNEKLFF | TGTGCCTGGAGTATCGCGCGGACAGGGCTTAATGAAAAACTGTTTTTT
few | TRBJ2-1 | TRBD1 | TRBV5-1 | CATSWTGATTNEQFF | TGCGCCACCTCCTGGACAGGGGCGACGACGAATGAGCAGTTCTTC
many | TRBJ1-1 | NA | TRBV4-3 | CASSQAKNTEAFF | TGCGCCAGCAGCCAAGCCAAGAACACTGAAGCTTTCTTT
NA | TRBJ2-3 | NA | TRBV12-3/TRBV12-4 | CASSLTADMQYF | TGTGCCAGCAGTCTTACCGCAGATATGCAGTATTTT
NA | TRBJ2-5 | NA | TRBV5-1 | CASSLRAGETQYF | TGCGCCAGCAGCTTAAGGGCGGGAGAGACCCAGTACTTC
NA | TRBJ1-5 | NA | TRBV7-2 | CASSSNHQPQHF | TGTGCCAGCAGCTCCAATCATCAGCCCCAGCATTTT
many | TRBJ2-3 | NA | TRBV20-1 | CSASEGLSTDTQYF | TGCAGTGCTTCCGAGGGCTTAAGCACAGATACGCAGTATTTT
NA | TRBJ1-6 | NA | TRBV3-1 | CASSQDLGGALHF | TGTGCCAGCAGCCAAGATCTTGGGGGAGCCCTCCACTTT
few | TRBJ2-7 | NA | TRBV20-1 | CSARGATDHYEQYF | TGCAGTGCTAGGGGTGCGACAGACCACTACGAGCAGTACTTC
NA | TRBJ2-5 | NA | TRBV20-1 | CSASDRFQETQYF | TGCAGTGCTTCGGACCGATTCCAAGAGACCCAGTACTTC
NA | TRBJ2-7 | NA | TRBV29-1 | CSVAADFDEQYF | TGCAGCGTTGCGGCGGACTTCGACGAGCAGTACTTC
few | TRBJ2-1 | NA | TRBV6-5 | CASSYSERSFVEQFF | TGTGCCAGCAGTTACTCGGAACGGAGTTTTGTTGAGCAGTTCTTC
few | TRBJ2-5 | TRBD1 | TRBV28 | CASSLIYRGEETQYF | TGTGCCAGCAGTTTAATCTACAGGGGAGAAGAGACCCAGTACTTC
NA | TRBJ2-5 | NA | TRBV27 | CASRSFLPGPEGTQYF | TGTGCCAGCAGGTCATTCCTCCCGGGGCCTGAAGGGACCCAGTACTTC
NA | TRBJ2-7 | NA | TRBV7-8 | CASSVGGVSYEQYF | TGTGCCAGCAGCGTAGGGGGAGTCTCCTACGAGCAGTACTTC
many | TRBJ2-3 | NA | TRBV7-9 | CASRPERGSSTDTQYF | TGTGCCAGCAGACCAGAGAGGGGTTCTAGCACAGATACGCAGTATTTT
few | TRBJ2-7 | TRBD2 | TRBV28 | CASMGGESSYEQYF | TGTGCCAGCATGGGGGGGGAGAGCTCCTACGAGCAGTACTTC
NA | TRBJ2-6 | NA | TRBV27 | CASSLYPRSLAANVLTF | TGTGCCAGCAGTTTATACCCTAGGTCCCTGGCGGCCAACGTCCTGACTTTC
NA | TRBJ2-7 | NA | TRBV9 | CASSPPSYNEQYF | TGTGCCAGCAGCCCCCCCTCCTACAATGAGCAGTACTTC
NA | TRBJ2-1 | NA | TRBV5-1 | CASSPERPKETQFF | TGCGCCAGCAGCCCGGAGCGGCCGAAGGAGACTCAGTTCTTC
NA | TRBJ1-1 | TRBD1 | TRBV28 | CASGRGDTEAFF | TGTGCCAGCGGCAGGGGGGACACTGAAGCTTTCTTT
few | TRBJ2-3 | NA | TRBV12-3/TRBV12-4 | CATTQAADTQYF | TGTGCCACCACCCAAGCGGCCGATACGCAGTATTTT
NA | TRBJ1-6 | NA | TRBV27 | CASSCLAARYNSPLHF | TGTGCCAGCAGTTGTTTGGCAGCCCGCTATAATTCACCCCTCCACTTT
NA | TRBJ2-3 | NA | TRBV12-3/TRBV12-4 | CASRLRGGADAQYF | TGTGCCAGCAGACTCAGGGGGGGCGCAGATGCGCAGTATTTT
NA | TRBJ1-1 | TRBD1 | TRBV12-3/TRBV12-4 | CTSSKGQENTEAFF | TGTACCAGCAGCAAAGGACAGGAGAACACTGAAGCTTTCTTT
NA | TRBJ1-3 | TRBD1 | TRBV10-3 | CAISAGQGFGNTIYF | TGTGCCATCAGTGCAGGACAGGGTTTTGGAAACACCATATATTTT
NA | TRBJ1-5 | NA | TRBV12-3/TRBV12-4 | CASSQPGSNQPQHF | TGTGCCAGCAGCCAACCAGGCAGCAATCAGCCCCAGCATTTT
NA | TRBJ2-4 | TRBD1 | TRBV7-8 | CASSSFRDRGLSAKNIQYF | TGTGCCAGCAGCTCCTTTCGGGACAGGGGGCTTAGTGCCAAAAACATTCAGTACTTC